This passage covers 28 T cell receptor beta chains from one sample sequenced in a study of long-term antiretroviral therapy in people with HIV. The immunoSEQ assay was v3.0, run at survey level. Profiling relied on immunoSEQ multiplex PCR, and the TCRdb table lists in-frame clones only, not all of them. The table has 23,000 or so clones, roughly four fifths seen once; the top ten hold 5.6%. The material was unsorted PBMCs, obtained 0.2 years after starting antiretroviral therapy. These receptors were obtained from a woman aged 25 to 39 with HIV.

DNA for the CDR3: TGCGCCAGCAGCTCCCAGGACAGTTTAGAGACCCAGTACTTC. Its protein is CASSSQDSLETQYF. V usage is TRBV5-1 and J usage is TRBJ2-5; the D gene is possibly TRBD1 (6 bases). Germline loops: CDR1 SGHRS, CDR2 YFSETQ. The CDR3 sequence is 14 residues long. Trimming pared 3 bases from V and 4 bases from J, leaving 13 bases between.

The rearrangement joins TRBV29-1 to TRBJ2-3; D remains unclear. From germline, CDR1 is SQVTM and CDR2 ANQGSEA. This CDR3 has 10 residues. Trimming removed 5 bases at V and 6 bases at J, with 6 bases between. This CDR3 reads CSVHVDTQYF. For the CDR3, the DNA is TGCAGCGTTCATGTCGATACGCAGTATTTT.

The gene calls are TRBV19 and TRBJ1-1; D ambiguous. The V gene lost 6 bases and the J gene lost 4 bases, with 15 bases spanning the gap. Germline assignment: CDR1 LNHDA and CDR2 SQIVND (reference sequence). CDR3 length: 14 amino acids. The CDR3 nucleotides read TGTGCCAGTAGAACCAGGACCGCCAGCACTGAAGCTTTCTTT. Its translation: CASRTRTASTEAFF.

This chain connects TRBV6-5 to TRBJ1-5; D is undetermined. CDR1 and CDR2 (germline): MNHEY, SVGAGI. This CDR3 is 13 amino acids long. The V and J ends lost 4 bases and 0 bases respectively, with 4 bases between them. CDR3 coding DNA: TGTGCCAGCAGTTCTTATAGCAATCAGCCCCAGCATTTT. Translated, it gives CASSSYSNQPQHF.

The chain links TRBV19 to TRBJ2-7; 7 nucleotides align to TRBD1. Germline V lookup: CDR1 LNHDA, CDR2 SQIVND (reference sequence). J gave up 3 bases and V 6 bases, and 5 bases lay outside the gene matches. CDR3 length equals 13 residues. The CDR3 loop is CASSPGQNYEQYF. CDR3 DNA sequence: TGTGCCAGTAGCCCGGGACAGAACTACGAGCAGTACTTC.

In DNA, the CDR3 is TGTGCCAGCAGCTTGGTTGGGACATCCGAGTCGGCTTTCTTT. This gives the protein CASSLVGTSESAFF. The chain is built from TRBV5-4 and TRBJ1-1, with D tentatively TRBD1 (6 bases). This CDR3 region has 14 residues. Germline V lookup: CDR1 SGHNT, CDR2 YYREEE (reference sequence). V lost 0 bases to trimming and J lost 11 bases, with 17 bases between them.

The chain couples TRBV29-1 to TRBJ1-5, with TRBD1 matching 12 bases. From germline, CDR1 is SQVTM and CDR2 ANQGSEA. CDR3 size: 16 residues. V dropped 4 bases and J dropped 6; count of bases not matched to a gene: 10. CDR3 bases: TGCAGCGTTGCCACGACCGGGACAGGGGGCAGTCAGCCCCAGCATTTT. Translating gives CSVATTGTGGSQPQHF.

The chain combines TRBV6-5 with TRBJ1-1; no firm D call. Deletions cut 5 bases from V and 5 bases from J, with 15 bases between. The germline V gene encodes CDR1 MNHEY and CDR2 SVGAGI. CDR3 length: 14 amino acids. The CDR3 DNA follows: TGTGCCAGCAGTGAGGTCGTAAGAGGAACTGAAGCTTTCTTT. Protein sequence: CASSEVVRGTEAFF.

Only a few counts were recorded for this clone. This chain connects TRBV2 to TRBJ1-2; 8 nucleotides agree with TRBD1. Looked up from germline, CDR1 is SNHLY and CDR2 is FYNNEI. The length of the CDR3 is 13 residues. V shed 5 bases, J shed 6 bases, and the junction held 5 bases outside the gene matches. For the CDR3, the DNA is TGTGCCAGCAGTAGACAGGGGTGGGATGGCTACACCTTC. Protein: CASSRQGWDGYTF.

The rearrangement uses TRBV6-5 and TRBJ1-1; no firm D call. Trimming stripped 6 bases from V and 11 bases from J, with 13 bases between. Germline V CDR1 and CDR2: MNHEY, SVGAGI. The CDR3 has 11 amino acids. CDR3 sequence: CASRYNEVAFF. CDR3 sequence (DNA): TGTGCCAGCAGGTATAATGAAGTGGCTTTCTTT.

V gene TRBV5-4 combines with J gene TRBJ2-5, with a tentative D call TRBD2 (6 bases). Trimming removed 2 bases from V and 6 bases from J, with 26 bases in between. The germline gives CDR1 SGHNT, CDR2 YYREEE (reference sequence). This CDR3 is 18 amino acids long. CDR3 protein: CASSLALSGLSTGKTQYF. The CDR3 DNA reads as TGTGCCAGCAGCTTAGCTCTTAGCGGCCTCTCGACGGGCAAGACCCAGTACTTC. Full variable domain (remainder filled in from reference TRBV5-4 and TRBJ2-5): ETGVTQSPTHLIKTRGQQVTLRCSSQSGHNTVSWYQQALGQGPQFIFQYYREEENGRGNFPPRFSGLQFPNYSSELNVNALELDDSALYLCASSLALSGLSTGKTQYFGPGTRLLVL.

The rearrangement uses TRBV27 and TRBJ2-7; 8 bases map to TRBD1. The CDR3 loop spans 18 amino acids. The trim removed 1 base at V and 3 bases at J, leaving 14 bases unmatched. Germline CDR1 is MNHEY and CDR2 is SMNVEV (reference sequence). The CDR3, as DNA: TGTGCCAGCAGTTTATTTGCCGTTCAGGGGGCGCAGGGCTACGAGCAGTACTTC. Translated: CASSLFAVQGAQGYEQYF.

The gene calls are TRBV20-1 and TRBJ2-5; perhaps TRBD2 as D (5 bases). The CDR3 length is 11 residues. CDR1 and CDR2 from the germline V gene are DFQATT and SNEGSKA (reference sequence). Trimming took off 7 bases at V and 1 base at J, with 7 bases between the two ends. The CDR3 loop is CSGTFQETQYF. The CDR3 region has the DNA TGCAGTGGGACTTTCCAAGAGACCCAGTACTTC.

This clone was recorded only once. The gene calls are TRBV6-5 and TRBJ1-5; tentatively, D is TRBD1 (6 bases). This CDR3 contains 15 residues. Looked up from germline, CDR1 is MNHEY and CDR2 is SVGAGI. V lost 5 bases and J lost 6, with 17 bases in between. CDR3 in amino acids: CASSKQGVGAQPQHF. CDR3 bases: TGTGCCAGCAGTAAACAGGGAGTAGGGGCTCAGCCCCAGCATTTT.

The chain links TRBV4-1 to TRBJ2-3; 10 bases fit TRBD1. The CDR3 contains 16 residues. Per germline, CDR1 MGHRA and CDR2 YSYEKL. V shed 0 bases and J 2 bases; nucleotides not matched to a gene: 2. This CDR3 is CASSQEGQGNTDTQYF. In DNA, the CDR3 is TGCGCCAGCAGCCAAGAGGGACAGGGGAACACAGATACGCAGTATTTT.

V is TRBV19 and J is TRBJ1-2, with 7 positions matching TRBD1. The CDR3 length is 15 residues. Germline CDR1 LNHDA, CDR2 SQIVND (reference sequence). The ends lost 3 bases at V and 7 bases at J; junction bases unmatched: 11. For the CDR3, the DNA is TGTGCCAGTAGTATTGACAGGGAGGTTTTTGGTGGCTACACCTTC. It encodes CASSIDREVFGGYTF.

The genes are TRBV14 and TRBJ2-5; D gene unclear. The V end was cut by 3 bases, the J end by 5 bases, with 16 bases between. CDR1 is SGHDN and CDR2 is FVKESK in the germline V gene. The CDR3 is made up of 15 amino acids. CDR3 protein: CASSHRVGGRETQYF. CDR3 nucleotide sequence: TGTGCCAGCAGCCATCGCGTAGGCGGCCGCGAGACCCAGTACTTC.

The CDR3 DNA reads TGTGCCAGCAGCTTAGATTCCAGCAGGACCGGGGAGCTGTTTTTT. As protein: CASSLDSSRTGELFF. V and J are TRBV11-3 and TRBJ2-2; D gene unclear. CDR1 is SGHNT and CDR2 is YENEEA in the germline V gene. V was cut by 0 bases and J by 5 bases, with 10 bases left in between. CDR3 length equals 15 residues.

The chain couples TRBV6-1 to TRBJ1-1, with TRBD1 as a possible D gene (6 bases). V dropped 2 bases and J dropped 11 bases, with 15 bases sitting between them. CDR1 MNHNS and CDR2 SASEGT come from the germline V gene. The CDR3 is 13 residues long. The DNA for the CDR3 is TGTGCCAGCAGTGAAAGGGGGGGGCCTGGGGCTTTCTTT. Encoded protein: CASSERGGPGAFF.

J is TRBJ2-2 and V is TRBV5-1, with TRBD1 identical over 8 bases. V was clipped by 0 bases and J by 5 bases; unmatched bases: 3. This CDR3 has 15 residues. The germline gives CDR1 SGHRS, CDR2 YFSETQ. This CDR3 reads CASSLVQGATGELFF. In DNA form, the CDR3 reads TGCGCCAGCAGCTTGGTCCAGGGGGCAACCGGGGAGCTGTTTTTT.

A few counts support this clone. The gene calls are TRBV4-1 and TRBJ1-5; D call uncertain. There are 15 residues in the CDR3. From germline, CDR1 is MGHRA and CDR2 YSYEKL. The V end lost 1 base, the J end lost 5 bases, and 12 bases lay between the germline ends. The CDR3, as DNA: TGCGCCAGCAGCCAAGTGTTTGGACCCGATCAGCCCCAGCATTTT. It encodes CASSQVFGPDQPQHF.

CDR3 nucleotides: TGTGCCTGGAGTCTCGGGACAGGAACCTACAATGAGCAGTTCTTC. Residues: CAWSLGTGTYNEQFF. The chain is built from TRBV30 and TRBJ2-1; 8 nucleotides match TRBD1. Germline values: CDR1 GTSNPN, CDR2 SVGIG (reference sequence). CDR3 length: 15 amino acids. V shed 2 bases, J shed 2 bases, and the junction held 5 bases outside the gene matches.

The J gene is TRBJ2-1, the V gene TRBV5-6; D is uncertain. CDR3 size: 14 residues. Germline V gives CDR1 SGHDT, CDR2 YYEEEE. V gave up 0 bases and J gave up 5 bases, with 9 bases separating them. The CDR3: CASSLGAPNNEQFF. DNA for the CDR3: TGTGCCAGCAGCTTGGGGGCTCCCAACAATGAGCAGTTCTTC.

The chain links TRBV5-8 to TRBJ1-5; 7 nucleotides line up with TRBD1. The germline V gene has CDR1 SGHTS and CDR2 YDEGEE. V lost 4 bases to trimming and J lost 3 bases; unmatched junction nucleotides: 7. The CDR3 loop spans 15 amino acids. The DNA for the CDR3 is TGTGCCAGCAGCCAGAGGGGGCTTTCCAATCAGCCCCAGCATTTT. Its protein is CASSQRGLSNQPQHF.

The genes are TRBV5-5 and TRBJ1-1; 8 nucleotides align to TRBD1. J lost 1 base, V lost 5 bases, and 13 bases had no gene match. This CDR3 is built from 17 residues. Germline CDR1 is SGHKS and CDR2 is YYEKEE (reference sequence). The CDR3 loop is CASSWDRPPSGNTEAFF. The CDR3 DNA sequence: TGTGCCAGCAGTTGGGACAGGCCCCCATCAGGGAACACTGAAGCTTTCTTT.

V gene TRBV6-1 combines with J gene TRBJ2-2; perhaps TRBD1 as D (6 bases). The CDR3 length is 16 residues. Trimming pared 0 bases from V and 5 bases from J, leaving 13 bases between. CDR1 is MNHNS and CDR2 is SASEGT in the germline V gene. DNA of the CDR3: TGTGCCAGCAGTGAAGCAGGGACAACTAGGACCGGGGAGCTGTTTTTT. It codes for CASSEAGTTRTGELFF.

This clone was recorded once. The V and J genes are TRBV5-6 and TRBJ1-2; D is perhaps TRBD1 (6 bases). Between the trimmed V and J ends, which lost 6 bases and 0 bases, there was a span of 18 bases. The CDR3 is 16 residues long. CDR1 SGHDT and CDR2 YYEEEE come from the germline V gene. The DNA of the CDR3 is TGTGCCAGCAACCAGGGGCTCATAGGGGCTAACTATGGCTACACCTTC. Encoded protein: CASNQGLIGANYGYTF.

The DNA for the CDR3 is TGTGCCAGCGACAGGGATTCGAACACTGAAGCTTTCTTT. It codes for CASDRDSNTEAFF. V gene TRBV18 combines with J gene TRBJ1-1; 7 nucleotides line up with TRBD1. The CDR3 has 13 residues. Germline lookup yields CDR1 KGHSH and CDR2 LQKENI. The junction had 4 bases not matched to a gene; V was cut back by 8 bases and J by 1 base.